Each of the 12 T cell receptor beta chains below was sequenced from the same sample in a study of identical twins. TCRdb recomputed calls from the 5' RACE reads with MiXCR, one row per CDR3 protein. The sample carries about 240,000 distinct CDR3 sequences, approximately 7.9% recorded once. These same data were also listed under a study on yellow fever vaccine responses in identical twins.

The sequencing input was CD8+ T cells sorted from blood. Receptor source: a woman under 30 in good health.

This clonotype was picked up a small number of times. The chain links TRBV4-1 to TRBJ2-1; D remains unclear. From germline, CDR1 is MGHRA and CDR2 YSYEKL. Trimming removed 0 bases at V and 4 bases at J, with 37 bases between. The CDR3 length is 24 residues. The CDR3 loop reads CASSQDPEGAATLHHRISYNEQFF. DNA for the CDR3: TGCGCCAGCAGCCAAGATCCGGAAGGAGCCGCCACGCTTCATCACCGGATTAGTTACAATGAGCAGTTCTTC.

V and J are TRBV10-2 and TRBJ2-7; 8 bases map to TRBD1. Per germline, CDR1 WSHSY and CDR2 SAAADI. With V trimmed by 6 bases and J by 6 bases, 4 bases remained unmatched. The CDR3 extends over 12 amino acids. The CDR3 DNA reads TGCGCCAGCAGACAGGGGGAAAGCGAGCAGTACGTC. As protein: CASRQGESEQYV.

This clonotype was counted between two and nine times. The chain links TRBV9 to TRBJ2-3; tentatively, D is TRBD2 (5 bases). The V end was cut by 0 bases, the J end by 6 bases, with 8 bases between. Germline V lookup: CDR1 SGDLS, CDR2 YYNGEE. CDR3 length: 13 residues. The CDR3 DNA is TGTGCCAGCAGCGTAGAGCGGATTGATACGCAGTATTTT. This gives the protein CASSVERIDTQYF.

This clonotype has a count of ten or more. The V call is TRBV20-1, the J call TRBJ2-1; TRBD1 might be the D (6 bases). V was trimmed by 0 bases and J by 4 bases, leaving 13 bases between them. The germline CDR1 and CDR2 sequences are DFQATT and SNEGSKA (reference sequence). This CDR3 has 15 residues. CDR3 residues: CSARDVRTDYNEQFF. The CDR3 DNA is TGCAGTGCTAGAGATGTTAGGACAGATTACAATGAGCAGTTCTTC.

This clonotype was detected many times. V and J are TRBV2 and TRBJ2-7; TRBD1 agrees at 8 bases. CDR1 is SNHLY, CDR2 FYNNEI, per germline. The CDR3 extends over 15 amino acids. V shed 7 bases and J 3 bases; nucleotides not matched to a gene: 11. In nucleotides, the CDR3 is TGTGCCAGCACCGGGACAGGAAGAGTGGGCTACGAGCAGTACTTC. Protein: CASTGTGRVGYEQYF.

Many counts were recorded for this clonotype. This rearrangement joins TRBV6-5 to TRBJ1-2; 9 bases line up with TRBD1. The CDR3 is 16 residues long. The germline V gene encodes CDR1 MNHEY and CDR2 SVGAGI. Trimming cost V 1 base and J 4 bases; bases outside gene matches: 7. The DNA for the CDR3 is TGTGCCAGCAGTTACTTACCGGACAGGGGCACCTATGGCTACACCTTC. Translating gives CASSYLPDRGTYGYTF.

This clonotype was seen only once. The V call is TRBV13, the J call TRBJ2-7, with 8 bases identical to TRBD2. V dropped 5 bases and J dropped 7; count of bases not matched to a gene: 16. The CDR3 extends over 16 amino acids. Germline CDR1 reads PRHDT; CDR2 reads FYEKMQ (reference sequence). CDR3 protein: CASSTSPGLGTGEQYF. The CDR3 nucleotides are TGTGCCAGCAGCACGTCCCCGGGACTAGGAACGGGTGAGCAGTACTTC.

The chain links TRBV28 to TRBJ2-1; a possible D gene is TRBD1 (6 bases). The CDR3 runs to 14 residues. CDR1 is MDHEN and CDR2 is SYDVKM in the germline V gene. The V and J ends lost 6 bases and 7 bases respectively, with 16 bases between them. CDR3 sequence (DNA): TGTGCCAGCAGGTTGGGTGGACAGCTAAATGAGCAGTTCTTC. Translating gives CASRLGGQLNEQFF.

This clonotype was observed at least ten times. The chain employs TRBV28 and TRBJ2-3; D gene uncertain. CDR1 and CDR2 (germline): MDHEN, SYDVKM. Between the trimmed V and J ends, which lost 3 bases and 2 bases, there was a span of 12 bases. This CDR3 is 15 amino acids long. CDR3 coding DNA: TGTGCCAGCAGTTTGGCCGGGTTTCACACAGATACGCAGTATTTT. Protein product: CASSLAGFHTDTQYF.

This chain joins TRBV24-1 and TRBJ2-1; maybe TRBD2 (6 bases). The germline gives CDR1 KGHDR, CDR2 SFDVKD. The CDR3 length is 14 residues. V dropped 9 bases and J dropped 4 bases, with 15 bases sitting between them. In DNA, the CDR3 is TGTGCCACCCAAGGCAGCCGGGGGTACAATGAGCAGTTCTTC. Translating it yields CATQGSRGYNEQFF.

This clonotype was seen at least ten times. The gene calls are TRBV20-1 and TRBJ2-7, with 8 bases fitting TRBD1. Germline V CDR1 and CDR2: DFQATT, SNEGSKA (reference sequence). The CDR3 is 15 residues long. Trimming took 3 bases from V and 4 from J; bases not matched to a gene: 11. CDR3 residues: CSASEEGTGPYEQYF. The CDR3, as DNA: TGCAGTGCTAGTGAAGAAGGGACAGGACCTTACGAGCAGTACTTC.

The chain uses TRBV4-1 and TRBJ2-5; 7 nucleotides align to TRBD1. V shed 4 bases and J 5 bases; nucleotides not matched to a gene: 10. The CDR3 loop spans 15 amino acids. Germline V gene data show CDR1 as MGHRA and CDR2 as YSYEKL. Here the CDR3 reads CASSRTRQGSETQYF. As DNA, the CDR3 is TGCGCCAGCAGCCGCACGAGACAGGGCTCGGAGACCCAGTACTTC.